Shown below are 21 T cell receptor beta chains from a single sample sequenced in a study of T cell responses to AZD1222 COVID-19 vaccine. Repertoires were generated with immunoSEQ multiplex PCR, while TCRdb's copy carries only in-frame clones and drops some. The table includes around 140,000 clones, around 94% detected once. Sequenced here: peripheral blood, sampled 28 days after the second AZD1222 dose. These receptors came from an adult who received the AZD1222 COVID-19 vaccine.

The table lists this clone with a few counts. The chain carries TRBV5-6 and TRBJ2-1, with D possibly matching TRBD2 (5 bases). Deletions cut 4 bases from V and 10 bases from J, with 9 bases between. Germline V lookup: CDR1 SGHDT, CDR2 YYEEEE. This CDR3 has 11 residues. The CDR3 sequence: CASSRPGEQFF. The CDR3 DNA follows: TGTGCCAGCAGCCGGCCGGGGGAGCAGTTCTTC.

This chain joins TRBV29-1 and TRBJ2-2; the D is unclear. There are 16 residues in the CDR3. V dropped 0 bases and J dropped 1 base, with 12 bases sitting between them. Germline V gene lookup returns CDR1 SQVTM and CDR2 ANQGSEA. CDR3 nucleotide sequence: TGCAGCGTTGAAGAATCGGTGACTGAGAACACCGGGGAGCTGTTTTTT. Its translation: CSVEESVTENTGELFF.

J is TRBJ1-4 and V is TRBV2; TRBD1 might be the D (6 bases). Trimming shortened V by 7 bases and J by 5 bases, and 11 bases separated the two germline ends. Germline CDR1 SNHLY, CDR2 FYNNEI. The CDR3 runs to 13 residues. The CDR3 DNA sequence: TGTGCCAGCACTGGGGGCAGGAATGAAAAACTGTTTTTT. Protein product: CASTGGRNEKLFF.

The chain links TRBV5-1 to TRBJ2-3, with 10 bases fitting TRBD2. The CDR3 consists of 14 residues. Per the germline V gene, CDR1 is SGHRS and CDR2 is YFSETQ. The junction had 9 bases not matched to a gene; V was cut back by 10 bases and J by 4 bases. In DNA, the CDR3 is TGCGCCTCTCGGACTAGCGGATCAGCAGATACGCAGTATTTT. Protein product: CASRTSGSADTQYF.

The gene calls are TRBV27 and TRBJ1-2, with 9 bases lining up with TRBD1. Germline CDR1 MNHEY, CDR2 SMNVEV (reference sequence). The V and J ends lost 6 bases and 1 base, in that order; junction bases with no gene match: 9. The CDR3 consists of 16 residues. CDR3 loop: CASSRYTGGFNYGYTF. The DNA of the CDR3 is TGTGCCAGCAGCCGTTATACAGGGGGCTTTAACTATGGCTACACCTTC.

In this sample, this clone turned up once. The chain employs TRBV30 and TRBJ1-2; D not certain. Germline lookup yields CDR1 GTSNPN and CDR2 SVGIG (reference sequence). V was cut by 0 bases and J by 0 bases, with 5 bases left in between. The CDR3 is made up of 13 amino acids. Here the CDR3 DNA reads TGTGCCTGGAGTGTACCACCTAACTATGGCTACACCTTC. It translates to CAWSVPPNYGYTF.

This chain links TRBV28 with TRBJ1-4; TRBD1 agrees at 10 bases. The CDR3 runs to 15 residues. Trimming at V came to 5 bases and at J to 7 bases, leaving 7 bases not matched to a gene. The germline V gene has CDR1 MDHEN and CDR2 SYDVKM. The CDR3 loop reads CASSLGDRGGEKLFF. The CDR3 region has the DNA TGTGCCAGCAGTCTAGGGGACAGGGGCGGTGAAAAACTGTTTTTT. Combining the CDR3 with reference TRBV28 and TRBJ1-4 gives the whole variable domain DVKVTQSSRYLVKRTGEKVFLECVQDMDHENMFWYRQDPGLGLRLIYFSYDVKMKEKGDIPEGYSVSREKKERFSLILESASTNQTSMYLCASSLGDRGGEKLFFGSGTQLSVL.

The chain is built from TRBV19 and TRBJ1-1; D might be TRBD1 (6 bases). CDR1 LNHDA and CDR2 SQIVND come from the germline V gene (reference sequence). V dropped 5 bases and J dropped 0 bases, with 16 bases sitting between them. The CDR3 is 16 residues long. The CDR3 loop is CASSASWGGLNTEAFF. The CDR3 DNA is TGTGCCAGTAGTGCTAGTTGGGGGGGCCTGAACACTGAAGCTTTCTTT.

The chain joins TRBV30 to TRBJ1-5; 7 positions agree with TRBD1. Germline V gene data show CDR1 as GTSNPN and CDR2 as SVGIG (reference sequence). The CDR3 totals 15 residues. The V gene end was trimmed by 0 bases and the J gene end by 4 bases; junction bases not matched to a gene: 6. The DNA of the CDR3 is TGTGCCTGGAGTGTACGCGCAGGGGGGAATCAGCCCCAGCATTTT. This codes for CAWSVRAGGNQPQHF.

This chain joins TRBV6-5 and TRBJ1-5; D is perhaps TRBD1 (5 bases). Germline CDR1 and CDR2: MNHEY and SVGAGI. V gave up 7 bases and J gave up 0 bases, with 10 bases separating them. This CDR3 spans 14 amino acids. CDR3 DNA sequence: TGTGCCAGCAACGACAGATATAGCAATCAGCCCCAGCATTTT. It codes for CASNDRYSNQPQHF.

The chain recombines TRBV10-1 with TRBJ1-1; D is possibly TRBD1 (6 bases). The ends were cut back, 6 bases at V and 3 bases at J, with 20 bases in the middle. The CDR3 spans 16 residues. Per germline, CDR1 WNHNN and CDR2 SYGVQD (reference sequence). CDR3 in amino acids: CASRGQLMERDTEAFF. CDR3 DNA sequence: TGCGCCAGCAGAGGACAGTTGATGGAAAGAGACACTGAAGCTTTCTTT.

The chain uses TRBV4-1 and TRBJ2-7; D unresolved. The ends were cut back, 0 bases at V and 5 bases at J, with 8 bases in the middle. Looked up from germline, CDR1 is MGHRA and CDR2 is YSYEKL. The CDR3 has 13 amino acids. CDR3 sequence reads: CASSQDFGDEQYF. As DNA, the CDR3 is TGCGCCAGCAGCCAAGATTTTGGGGACGAGCAGTACTTC.

DNA for the CDR3: TGTGCCAGCAGCTTGGTCAGGGGAGATACGAAGCAGTACTTC. As protein: CASSLVRGDTKQYF. The chain employs TRBV5-8 and TRBJ2-7; a possible D gene is TRBD1 (6 bases). Germline assignment: CDR1 SGHTS and CDR2 YDEGEE. Deletions cut 0 bases from V and 8 bases from J, with 15 bases between. This CDR3 comprises 14 residues.

V and J are TRBV25-1 and TRBJ1-4; perhaps TRBD1 as D (5 bases). The CDR3 consists of 17 residues. V lost 1 base, J lost 8 bases, and 20 bases lay in between. Germline V gene lookup returns CDR1 MGHDK and CDR2 SYGVNS. This CDR3 reads CASSESGRGTSREKLFF. The CDR3 DNA reads TGTGCCAGCAGTGAATCGGGTCGGGGGACCAGCAGGGAAAAACTGTTTTTT.

This clone was counted between two and nine times. The V call is TRBV2, the J call TRBJ2-5; 7 bases line up with TRBD1. V dropped 9 bases and J dropped 1; count of bases not matched to a gene: 5. The CDR3 runs to 13 residues. Germline V CDR1 and CDR2: SNHLY, FYNNEI. CDR3 bases: TGTGCCAGGCAGGGACAGAGCCAAGAGACCCAGTACTTC. Its translation: CARQGQSQETQYF. Full variable domain (missing parts from reference TRBV2 and TRBJ2-5): EPEVTQTPSHQVTQMGQEVILRCVPISNHLYFYWYRQILGQKVEFLVSFYNNEISEKSEIFDDQFSVERPDGSNFTLKIRSTKLEDSAMYFCARQGQSQETQYFGPGTRLLVL.

The J gene is TRBJ2-1, the V gene TRBV24-1, with 7 bases fitting TRBD2. The CDR3 totals 13 residues. V lost 4 bases and J lost 12; bases outside the gene matches: 8. Looked up from germline, CDR1 is KGHDR and CDR2 is SFDVKD. The DNA of the CDR3 is TGTGCCACCAGTGAAGAAAAGGGGAGGGGGCAGTTCTTC. Its translation: CATSEEKGRGQFF.

V is TRBV5-1 and J is TRBJ1-3; maybe TRBD1 (5 bases). Germline values: CDR1 SGHRS, CDR2 YFSETQ. V was shortened by 6 bases and J by 3 bases, with 19 bases between the two germline ends. CDR3 size: 16 residues. CDR3 amino acids: CASNSNGGPDGNTIYF. For the CDR3, the DNA is TGCGCCAGCAATTCCAACGGGGGACCTGATGGAAACACCATATATTTT.

The chain employs TRBV19 and TRBJ2-1, with TRBD2 identical over 7 bases. The germline V gene has CDR1 LNHDA and CDR2 SQIVND (reference sequence). Unmatched junction bases numbered 7, after V lost 7 bases and J lost 7 bases. The length of the CDR3 is 13 residues. DNA of the CDR3: TGTGCCAGTACTCTCTCCGGGGGGAATGAGCAGTTCTTC. It yields the protein CASTLSGGNEQFF.

The genes are TRBV3-1 (or the pseudogene TRBV3-2) and TRBJ2-1; 9 positions agree with TRBD2. Germline V gene lookup returns CDR1 LGHDT and CDR2 YNNKEL (reference sequence). The V gene end was trimmed by 3 bases and the J gene end by 3 bases; junction bases not matched to a gene: 0. The CDR3 totals 14 residues. CDR3 residues: CASSHSGSYNEQFF. DNA of the CDR3: TGTGCCAGCAGCCATAGCGGGAGCTACAATGAGCAGTTCTTC.

Only one count was recorded for this clone. J is TRBJ1-1 and V is TRBV5-1; D is unclear. The CDR3 length is 13 residues. CDR1 SGHRS and CDR2 YFSETQ come from the germline V gene. V lost 7 bases and J 4 bases, leaving 14 bases between the germline ends. The CDR3 reads CASGFDFFTEAFF. The CDR3 DNA is TGCGCCAGCGGGTTCGATTTCTTCACTGAAGCTTTCTTT.

J is TRBJ2-1 and V is TRBV7-2, with 7 nucleotides matching TRBD1. This CDR3 spans 13 amino acids. Germline assignment: CDR1 SGHTA and CDR2 FQGNSA. The V and J ends lost 4 bases and 9 bases, in that order; junction bases with no gene match: 6. This chain's CDR3 is CASSSRQGGEQFF. The CDR3 bases are TGTGCCAGCAGCTCTAGACAGGGCGGTGAGCAGTTCTTC.